This T cell receptor beta chain was identified during a study of T cells after yellow fever vaccination. Findings and caveats of the study: Weaker, the secondary response peaked sooner, at day 5 versus 15. After the booster, roughly 96% of CD4 and about nine tenths of CD8 primary-response clones were re-detected.

This clonotype appeared many times. Its cognate antigen is unknown. Germline assignment: CDR1 MDHEN and CDR2 SYDVKM. J lost 5 bases, V lost 4 bases, and 6 bases had no gene match. The CDR3 has 14 amino acids. A single record per CDR3 protein comes from TCRdb applying MiXCR to the 5' RACE reads. The sample has a few hundred thousand distinct CDR3 sequences; about 12% are singletons. This specimen consisted of CD4+ T cells sorted from PBMCs, obtained 15 days after the yellow fever booster vaccination. The TCR was taken from a man between 18 and 29 years old who received the YFV17D yellow fever vaccine. V is TRBV28 and J is TRBJ2-7; 9 bases map to TRBD1. This CDR3 reads CASSSGQGFDEQYV. CDR3 coding DNA: TGTGCCAGCAGTTCCGGACAGGGGTTTGACGAGCAGTACGTC.